Below are 8 T cell receptor beta chains sequenced from a single sample in a study of human T cells and chemical hapten exposure (dated by TCRdb to the early 2020s). The library was made by RACE. The sample was run on a NextSeq 500. TCRdb reprocessed the public reads (quality trimming at Q25 with fastp, clone calling with MiXCR) and kept in-frame beta chains. Rows with a matching CDR3 protein are joined into one entry that keeps the most common DNA and genes. Within this sample are about 130,000 distinct CDR3 sequences, with approximately 9.5% of them counted one time only. The ten largest clones add up to roughly 1.8% of the sample. Sample time point, as interpreted from the label and publication: healthy volunteer bleed at 2 weeks. Total RNA was isolated from unfractionated whole blood collected in Tempus Blood RNA tubes. The sequenced material came from whole blood. These TCRs come from a male donor in good health. Some clones in this sample may be carry-over from other donors' samples.

This clonotype was found a few times. The V and J genes are TRBV7-2 and TRBJ2-2, with TRBD1 matching 8 bases. Germline CDR1 is SGHTA and CDR2 is FQGNSA. The CDR3 consists of 14 residues. V trimming: 5 bases; J trimming: 3 bases; junction bases outside the gene matches: 2. CDR3 DNA: TGTGCCAGCAGCATGGACAGGGACACCGGGGAGCTGTTTTTT. This codes for CASSMDRDTGELFF.

This clonotype was seen a handful of times. The chain recombines TRBV7-2 with TRBJ1-2, with TRBD1 identical over 8 bases. The CDR3 covers 14 residues. V lost 5 bases, J lost 8 bases, and 10 bases stayed unmatched. Germline lookup yields CDR1 SGHTA and CDR2 FQGNSA. This chain's CDR3 is CASSPRDRRRGYTF. The CDR3, as DNA: TGTGCCAGCAGCCCCCGGGACAGGAGGCGAGGCTACACCTTC.

This clonotype occurred many times. V is TRBV25-1 and J is TRBJ2-4; 7 bases fit TRBD2. CDR1 and CDR2 (germline): MGHDK, SYGVNS. The CDR3 consists of 20 residues. V trimming: 6 bases; J trimming: 1 base; junction bases outside the gene matches: 21. The CDR3 protein is CASSPGREMLPGRAKNIQYF. As DNA, the CDR3 is TGTGCCAGCAGCCCTGGGCGGGAGATGCTTCCGGGCCGGGCCAAAAACATTCAGTACTTC.

This clonotype was picked up a small number of times. The CDR3 reads CAISDTRRETEEQYF. CDR3 coding DNA: TGTGCCATCAGTGACACCCGAAGGGAGACAGAGGAGCAGTACTTC. This chain joins TRBV10-3 and TRBJ2-7; D could derive from TRBD1 or TRBD2 (5 bases each). Deletions cut 3 bases from V and 7 bases from J, with 19 bases between. CDR1 and CDR2 (germline): ENHRY, SYGVKD. The CDR3 runs 15 residues.

This clonotype was detected only a few times. The chain joins TRBV12-3 or TRBV12-4 to TRBJ1-4, with 8 positions matching TRBD1. The CDR3 is made up of 16 amino acids. Unmatched junction bases numbered 4, after V lost 4 bases and J lost 0 bases. The CDR3 bases are TGTGCCAGCAGTTCCGGACAGGGTGCAACTAATGAAAAACTGTTTTTT. Translating it yields CASSSGQGATNEKLFF.

This clonotype came up a few times. The chain carries TRBV15 and TRBJ2-5; TRBD1 or TRBD2 may be the D gene (5 bases each). Germline values: CDR1 LNHNV, CDR2 YYDKDF (reference sequence). With 5 bases removed from V and 7 bases from J, the gap between germline ends came to 20 bases. This CDR3 is built from 15 residues. The CDR3 is CATSGAGTSIRTQYF. The CDR3 nucleotides read TGTGCCACCAGCGGGGCCGGGACCTCTATTCGGACCCAGTACTTC.

The chain has TRBV5-1 and TRBJ2-7; D is uncertain. Trimming removed 0 bases at V and 5 bases at J, with 12 bases between. The CDR3 has 14 residues. Germline V CDR1 and CDR2: SGHRS, YFSETQ. DNA of the CDR3: TGCGCCAGCAGCTTGGAGGCACAAAGCCACGAGCAGTACTTC. Encoded protein: CASSLEAQSHEQYF.

This clonotype was counted only a few times. The rearrangement uses TRBV18 and TRBJ1-1; D not certain. V was clipped by 1 base and J by 2 bases, with 8 bases between them. In germline, CDR1 is KGHSH, CDR2 LQKENI. The CDR3 consists of 14 residues. CDR3 region: CASSPQGPNTEAFF. CDR3 bases: TGTGCCAGCTCACCACAGGGTCCTAACACTGAAGCTTTCTTT.